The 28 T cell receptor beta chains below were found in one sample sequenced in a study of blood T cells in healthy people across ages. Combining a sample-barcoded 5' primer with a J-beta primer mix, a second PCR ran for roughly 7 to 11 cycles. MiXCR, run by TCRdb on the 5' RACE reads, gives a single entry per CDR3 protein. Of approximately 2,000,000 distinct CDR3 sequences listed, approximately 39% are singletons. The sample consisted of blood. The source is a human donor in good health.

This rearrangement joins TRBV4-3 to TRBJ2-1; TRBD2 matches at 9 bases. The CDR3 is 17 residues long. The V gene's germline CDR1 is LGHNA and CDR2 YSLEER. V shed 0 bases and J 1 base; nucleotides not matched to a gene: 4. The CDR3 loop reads CASSQDLGLASYNEQFF. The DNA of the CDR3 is TGCGCCAGCAGCCAAGATTTAGGACTAGCGTCCTACAATGAGCAGTTCTTC.

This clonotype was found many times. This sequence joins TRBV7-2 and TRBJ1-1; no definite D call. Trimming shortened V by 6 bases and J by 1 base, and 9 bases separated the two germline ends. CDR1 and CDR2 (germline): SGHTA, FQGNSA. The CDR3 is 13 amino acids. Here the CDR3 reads CASSFRGNTEAFF. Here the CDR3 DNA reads TGTGCCAGCAGTTTCCGTGGGAACACTGAAGCTTTCTTT.

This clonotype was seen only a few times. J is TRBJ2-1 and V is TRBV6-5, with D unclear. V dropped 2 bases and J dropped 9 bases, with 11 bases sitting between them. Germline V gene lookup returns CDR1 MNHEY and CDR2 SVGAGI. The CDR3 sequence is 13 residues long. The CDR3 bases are TGTGCCAGCAGTTACGTGACTGGTTCTGAGCAGTTCTTC. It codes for CASSYVTGSEQFF.

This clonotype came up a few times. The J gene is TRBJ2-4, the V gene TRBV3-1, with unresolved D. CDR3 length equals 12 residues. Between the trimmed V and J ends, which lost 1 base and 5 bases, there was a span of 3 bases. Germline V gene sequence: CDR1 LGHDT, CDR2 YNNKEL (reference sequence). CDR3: CASSQAENIQYF. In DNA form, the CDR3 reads TGTGCCAGCAGCCAAGCGGAAAACATTCAGTACTTC. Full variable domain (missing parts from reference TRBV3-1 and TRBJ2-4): DTAVSQTPKYLVTQMGNDKSIKCEQNLGHDTMYWYKQDSKKFLKIMFSYNNKELIINETVPNRFSPKSPDKAHLNLHINSLELGDSAVYFCASSQAENIQYFGAGTRLSVL.

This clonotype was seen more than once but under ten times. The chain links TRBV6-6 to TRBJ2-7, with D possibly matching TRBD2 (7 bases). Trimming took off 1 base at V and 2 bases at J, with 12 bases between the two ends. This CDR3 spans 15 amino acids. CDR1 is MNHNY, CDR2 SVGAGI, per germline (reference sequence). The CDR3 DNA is TGTGCCAGCAGTTACTACGCGGGGGCTGCCTACGAGCAGTACTTC. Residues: CASSYYAGAAYEQYF.

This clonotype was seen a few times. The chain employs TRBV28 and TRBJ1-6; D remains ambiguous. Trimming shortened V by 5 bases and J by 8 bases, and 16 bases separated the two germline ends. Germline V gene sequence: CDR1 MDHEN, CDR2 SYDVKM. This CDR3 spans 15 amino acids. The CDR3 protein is CASSEYRAQDSPLHF. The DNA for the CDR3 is TGTGCCAGCAGTGAATATAGGGCCCAGGATTCACCCCTCCACTTT.

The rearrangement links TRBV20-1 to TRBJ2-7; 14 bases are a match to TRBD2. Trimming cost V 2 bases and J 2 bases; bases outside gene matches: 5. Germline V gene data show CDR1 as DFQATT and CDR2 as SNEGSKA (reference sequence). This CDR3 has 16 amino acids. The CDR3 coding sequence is TGCAGTGCTAGACCCCGACTAGCGGGGGGGACCTACGAGCAGTACTTC. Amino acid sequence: CSARPRLAGGTYEQYF.

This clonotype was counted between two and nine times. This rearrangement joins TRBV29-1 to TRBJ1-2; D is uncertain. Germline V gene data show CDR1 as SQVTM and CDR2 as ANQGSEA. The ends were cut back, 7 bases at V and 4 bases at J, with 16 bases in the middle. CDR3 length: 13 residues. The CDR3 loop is CSGGGGNAYGYTF. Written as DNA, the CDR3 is TGCAGCGGGGGAGGAGGGAATGCCTATGGCTACACCTTC.

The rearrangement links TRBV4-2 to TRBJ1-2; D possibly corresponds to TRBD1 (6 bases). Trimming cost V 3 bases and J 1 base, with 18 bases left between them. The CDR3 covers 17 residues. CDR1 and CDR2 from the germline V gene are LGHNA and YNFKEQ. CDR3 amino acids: CASSQEPGTSNNYGYTF. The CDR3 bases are TGTGCCAGCAGCCAGGAACCCGGGACATCGAATAACTATGGCTACACCTTC.

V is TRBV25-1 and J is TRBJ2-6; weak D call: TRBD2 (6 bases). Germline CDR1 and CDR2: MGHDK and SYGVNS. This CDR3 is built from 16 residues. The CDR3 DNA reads TGTGCTGACCGGGGCGGGGACCTCTCTGGGGCCAACGTCCTGACTTTC. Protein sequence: CADRGGDLSGANVLTF.

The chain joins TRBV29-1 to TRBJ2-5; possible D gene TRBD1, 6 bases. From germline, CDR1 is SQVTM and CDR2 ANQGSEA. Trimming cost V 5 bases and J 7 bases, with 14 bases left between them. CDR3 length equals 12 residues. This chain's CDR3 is CSVSLKGGTQYF. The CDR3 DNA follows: TGCAGCGTTTCCCTAAAAGGGGGGACCCAGTACTTC.

CDR3 region: CASSQWDRGQPQHF. The CDR3 nucleotides read TGCGCCAGCAGCCAATGGGACAGAGGTCAGCCCCAGCATTTT. The rearrangement uses TRBV4-3 and TRBJ1-5; TRBD1 matches at 7 bases. CDR1 and CDR2 from the germline V gene are LGHNA and YSLEER. The CDR3 spans 14 residues. J was trimmed by 6 bases and V by 2 bases; bases with no gene match: 4.

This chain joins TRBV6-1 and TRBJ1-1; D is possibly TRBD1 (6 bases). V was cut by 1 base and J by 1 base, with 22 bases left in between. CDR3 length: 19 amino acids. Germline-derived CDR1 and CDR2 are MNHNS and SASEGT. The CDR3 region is CASSEGLPKARGQNTEAFF. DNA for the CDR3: TGTGCCAGCAGTGAAGGTTTACCCAAAGCCAGGGGCCAGAACACTGAAGCTTTCTTT.

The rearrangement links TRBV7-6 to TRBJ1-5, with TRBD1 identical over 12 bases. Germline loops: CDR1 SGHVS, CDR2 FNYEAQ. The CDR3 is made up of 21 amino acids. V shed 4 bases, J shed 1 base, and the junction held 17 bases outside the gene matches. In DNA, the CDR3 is TGTGCCAGCAGCTCAGGGGGGGACAGGGGGCTAAGAAAGAAGAGCAATCAGCCCCAGCATTTT. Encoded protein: CASSSGGDRGLRKKSNQPQHF.

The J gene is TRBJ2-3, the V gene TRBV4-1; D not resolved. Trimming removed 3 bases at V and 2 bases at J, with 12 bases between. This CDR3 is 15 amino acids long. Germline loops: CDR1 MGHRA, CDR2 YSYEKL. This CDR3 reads CASSHDGENTDTQYF. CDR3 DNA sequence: TGCGCCAGCAGCCATGATGGAGAAAACACAGATACGCAGTATTTT.

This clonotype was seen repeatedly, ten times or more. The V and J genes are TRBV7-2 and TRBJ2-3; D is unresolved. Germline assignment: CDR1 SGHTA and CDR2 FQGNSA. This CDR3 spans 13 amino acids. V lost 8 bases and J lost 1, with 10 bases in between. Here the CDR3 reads CASPEPRTDTQYF. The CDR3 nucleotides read TGTGCCAGCCCTGAGCCTCGCACAGATACGCAGTATTTT.

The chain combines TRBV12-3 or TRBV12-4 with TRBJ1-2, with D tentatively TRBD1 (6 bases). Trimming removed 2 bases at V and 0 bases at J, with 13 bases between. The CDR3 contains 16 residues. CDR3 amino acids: CASSLSVGGANYGYTF. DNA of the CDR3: TGTGCCAGCAGTTTATCGGTAGGGGGAGCTAACTATGGCTACACCTTC.

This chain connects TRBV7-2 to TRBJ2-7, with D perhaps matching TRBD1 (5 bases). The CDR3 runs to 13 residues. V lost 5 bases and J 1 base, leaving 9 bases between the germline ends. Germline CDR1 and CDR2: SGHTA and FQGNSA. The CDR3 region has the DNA TGTGCCAGCAGCATAAGACAGTCCTACGAGCAGTACTTC. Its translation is CASSIRQSYEQYF.

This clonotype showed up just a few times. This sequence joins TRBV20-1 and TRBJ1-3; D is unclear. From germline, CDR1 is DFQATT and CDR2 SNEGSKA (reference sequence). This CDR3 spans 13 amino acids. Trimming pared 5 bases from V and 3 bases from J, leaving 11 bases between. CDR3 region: CSALLQVGNTIYF. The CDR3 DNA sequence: TGCAGTGCTCTACTCCAGGTTGGAAACACCATATATTTT.

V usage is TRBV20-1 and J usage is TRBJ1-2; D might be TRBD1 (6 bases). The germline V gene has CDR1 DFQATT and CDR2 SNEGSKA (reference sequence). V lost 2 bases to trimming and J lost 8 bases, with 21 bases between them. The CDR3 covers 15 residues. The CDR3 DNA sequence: TGCAGTGCTAGAAGGACGGGGGCGGCTTTAGGGGGCTACACCTTC. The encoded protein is CSARRTGAALGGYTF.

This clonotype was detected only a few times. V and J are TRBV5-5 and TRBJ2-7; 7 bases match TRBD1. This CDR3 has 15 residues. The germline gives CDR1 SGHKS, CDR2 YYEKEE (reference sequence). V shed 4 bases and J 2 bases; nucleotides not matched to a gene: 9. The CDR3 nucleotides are TGTGCCAGCAGCGAGGATGGGACAGCCACCTACGAGCAGTACTTC. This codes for CASSEDGTATYEQYF.

CDR3 DNA sequence: TGTGCCAGCAGCCCCGGTCCCTATGAAAAACTGTTTTTT. Its translation: CASSPGPYEKLFF. This chain uses TRBV7-9 with TRBJ1-4; no clear D. Germline assignment: CDR1 SEHNR and CDR2 FQNEAQ (reference sequence). CDR3 length equals 13 residues. Trimming cost V 5 bases and J 6 bases, with 10 bases left between them.

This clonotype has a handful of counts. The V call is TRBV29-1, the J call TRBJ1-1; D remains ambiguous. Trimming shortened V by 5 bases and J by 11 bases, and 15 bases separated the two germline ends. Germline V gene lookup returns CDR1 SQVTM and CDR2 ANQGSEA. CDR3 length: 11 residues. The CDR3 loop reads CSVNPTADAFF. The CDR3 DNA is TGCAGCGTTAATCCAACCGCGGACGCTTTCTTT.

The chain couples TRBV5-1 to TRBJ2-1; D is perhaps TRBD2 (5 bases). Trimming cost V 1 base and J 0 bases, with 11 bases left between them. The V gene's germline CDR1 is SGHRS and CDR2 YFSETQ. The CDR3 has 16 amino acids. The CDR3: CASSLYVGSSYNEQFF. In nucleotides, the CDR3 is TGCGCCAGCAGCTTGTATGTGGGGAGCTCCTACAATGAGCAGTTCTTC.

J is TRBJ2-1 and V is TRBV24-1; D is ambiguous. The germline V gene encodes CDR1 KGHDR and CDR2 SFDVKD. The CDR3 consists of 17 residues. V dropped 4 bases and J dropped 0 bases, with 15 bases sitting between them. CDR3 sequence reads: CATSDLVKSSSYNEQFF. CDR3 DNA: TGTGCCACCAGTGACCTCGTAAAGTCCAGCTCCTACAATGAGCAGTTCTTC.

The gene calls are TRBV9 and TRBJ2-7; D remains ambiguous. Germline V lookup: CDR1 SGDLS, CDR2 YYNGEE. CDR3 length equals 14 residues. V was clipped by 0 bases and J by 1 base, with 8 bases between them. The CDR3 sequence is CASSVDGRSYEQYF. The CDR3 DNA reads TGTGCCAGCAGCGTAGACGGCAGATCCTACGAGCAGTACTTC.

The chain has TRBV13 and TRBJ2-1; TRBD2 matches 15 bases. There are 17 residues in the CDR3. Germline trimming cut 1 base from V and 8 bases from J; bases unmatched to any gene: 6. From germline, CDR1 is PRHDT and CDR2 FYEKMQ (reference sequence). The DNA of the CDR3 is TGTGCCAGCAGCTTAGCCCCGGGACTAGCGGGGGGCCATGAGCAGTTCTTC. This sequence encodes CASSLAPGLAGGHEQFF.

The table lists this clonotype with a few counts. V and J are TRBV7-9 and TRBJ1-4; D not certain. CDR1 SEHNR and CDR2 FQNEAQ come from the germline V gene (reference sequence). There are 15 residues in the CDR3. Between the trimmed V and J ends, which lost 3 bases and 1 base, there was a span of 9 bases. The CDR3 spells CASSLTGRTNEKLFF. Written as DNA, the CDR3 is TGTGCCAGCAGCTTGACCGGTCGAACTAATGAAAAACTGTTTTTT.